Listed below are T cell receptor beta chains from one sample, sequenced in a study of blood T cells in healthy people across ages. TCRdb processed the 5' RACE reads anew with MiXCR; each CDR3 protein has one entry. In the table there are fewer than 650,000 distinct CDR3 sequences, approximately 26% of which are singletons. These data also formed part of another study, on T cells of mothers and their children.

Sequencing was performed on blood. The source is a boy aged 2 to 10 in good health. The CDR3 runs from the conserved cysteine through the conserved F or W. A D gene is named only where the DNA matches it firmly. Clone size, where shown, is once, few, many, or a class for clones that have expanded.

V,length,J,D,size,DNA,CDR3
TRBV7-6,20,TRBJ2-1,TRBD2,few,TGTGCCAGCAGCTTTTCGTTACGGGAGGGCCCAGCGGTCTCCTACAATGAGCAGTTCTTC,CASSFSLREGPAVSYNEQFF
TRBV20-1,14,TRBJ1-1,NA,NA,TGCAGTGCTAGAGACAACACATTGAACACTGAAGCTTTCTTT,CSARDNTLNTEAFF
TRBV5-1,15,TRBJ2-7,NA,NA,TGCGCCAGCAGCTTGGATCGGGGTTGGAACTACGAGCAGTACTTC,CASSLDRGWNYEQYF
TRBV12-3/TRBV12-4,14,TRBJ2-3,NA,NA,TGTGCCAGCAGTATCACTGGGGACACAGATACGCAGTATTTT,CASSITGDTDTQYF
TRBV20-1,15,TRBJ2-7,TRBD2,NA,TGCAGTGCTAGAGTTCCTAGCGGGAACATCTACGAGCAGTACTTC,CSARVPSGNIYEQYF
TRBV6-2/TRBV6-3,15,TRBJ2-6,NA,NA,TGTGCCAGCAGTTACCTGGCCTCTGGGGCCAACGTCCTGACTTTC,CASSYLASGANVLTF
TRBV7-2,13,TRBJ2-7,NA,NA,TGTGCCAGCAGCTTAGATACTGGGACGACGGGAGATTTC,CASSLDTGTTGDF
TRBV29-1,13,TRBJ2-4,NA,once,TGCAGCGTTGTTGCGGGAAACGAGGCCATTCAGTACTTC,CSVVAGNEAIQYF
TRBV7-6,16,TRBJ2-1,TRBD2,NA,TGTGCCAGCAGCTTAGGGACTAGCGGATTCTACAATGAGCAGTTCTTC,CASSLGTSGFYNEQFF
TRBV27,15,TRBJ2-5,TRBD1,NA,TGTGCCAGCAGTTTATCCCGGACAGGGGTCGAGACCCAGTACTTC,CASSLSRTGVETQYF
TRBV6-2/TRBV6-3,16,TRBJ2-7,NA,NA,TGTGCCAGCAGCTATTCCGTGCTGCTGACCGACTACGAGCAGTACTTC,CASSYSVLLTDYEQYF
TRBV19,13,TRBJ1-5,NA,NA,TGTGCCAGTAGAACACGTAACCTTGAGCCCCAGCATTTT,CASRTRNLEPQHF
TRBV13,13,TRBJ2-5,NA,NA,TGTGCCAGCAGGCAGGGCCCTCGGGAGACCCAGTACTTC,CASRQGPRETQYF
TRBV7-9,14,TRBJ2-3,NA,few,TGTGCCAGCAGCTTCCCGGACAGCTCAGATACGCAGTATTTT,CASSFPDSSDTQYF
TRBV30,13,TRBJ2-2,NA,NA,TGTGCCCACCGGACGGAGAACACCGGGGAGCTGTTTTTT,CAHRTENTGELFF
TRBV11-2,14,TRBJ1-4,NA,few,TGTGCCAGCAGCCGAGGAGTAGGCAGGGACAAACTGTTTTTT,CASSRGVGRDKLFF
TRBV11-2,14,TRBJ2-3,NA,NA,TGTGCCAGCAGCTTAAATGGCAAGACAGATACGCAGTATTTT,CASSLNGKTDTQYF
TRBV18,16,TRBJ2-7,TRBD1,NA,TGTGCCAGCTCACCACTTGGACAGGGGGCCCCCTGGGAGCAGTACTTC,CASSPLGQGAPWEQYF
TRBV6-1,14,TRBJ2-7,TRBD1,NA,TGTGCCAGCAGGGTGACAGGGTGGGACTACGAGCAGTACTTC,CASRVTGWDYEQYF
TRBV3-1,14,TRBJ2-4,NA,NA,TGTGCCAGCAGCCATGAGCTAGCCAAAAACATTCAGTACTTC,CASSHELAKNIQYF
TRBV14,15,TRBJ2-7,NA,NA,TGTGCCAGCAGCCAAGCCAGGGCAGGAGAGTACGAGCAGTACTTC,CASSQARAGEYEQYF
TRBV7-6,16,TRBJ2-2,NA,few,TGTGCCAGCAGCTTAGCGGGCGGGGTGAACACCGGGGAGCTGTTTTTT,CASSLAGGVNTGELFF
TRBV6-1,14,TRBJ1-2,NA,few,TGTGCCAGCAGTGAAGCTGGGGGGGCCTATGGCTACACCTTC,CASSEAGGAYGYTF
TRBV6-5,13,TRBJ1-2,NA,few,TGTGGCTGGGGCGTGCCGGGGGGCTATGGCTACACCTTC,CGWGVPGGYGYTF
TRBV27,13,TRBJ2-1,NA,NA,TGTGCCGGCAGAGGTCTGGGGGACAATGAGCAGTTCTTC,CAGRGLGDNEQFF
TRBV10-1,12,TRBJ1-5,NA,few,TGCGCCGGTACCCAGGGGCGGCAGCCCCAGCATTTT,CAGTQGRQPQHF
TRBV7-9,15,TRBJ1-6,NA,few,TGTGCCAGCAGCTTAGATCAGGGGCTGAATTCACCCCTCCACTTT,CASSLDQGLNSPLHF
TRBV5-5,15,TRBJ1-4,NA,NA,TGTGCCAGCAGCTTGAAAGGTATCCAGGGCGAAAAACTGTTTTTT,CASSLKGIQGEKLFF
TRBV5-1,18,TRBJ1-3,TRBD1,NA,TGCGCCAGCAGCTCCGAAAGTTGGACAGGGACCTCTGGAAACACCATATATTTT,CASSSESWTGTSGNTIYF
TRBV15,15,TRBJ1-4,TRBD1,few,TGTGCCACCAGCGCACGACAGGGAGGAGGCGAAAAACTGTTTTTT,CATSARQGGGEKLFF
TRBV10-2,15,TRBJ2-5,NA,many,TGCGCCAGCAGTGAGTCTACAGGGATGCAAGAGACCCAGTACTTC,CASSESTGMQETQYF
TRBV6-2/TRBV6-3,16,TRBJ2-1,NA,few,TGTGCCAGCGCAACCGGTGGTTGGGTAACCTACAATGAGCAGTTCTTC,CASATGGWVTYNEQFF
TRBV27,20,TRBJ2-1,TRBD2,few,TGTGCCAGCACCAAAAGTTGGGGACTAGCGGGAAGTAGGGGTTACAATGAGCAGTTCTTC,CASTKSWGLAGSRGYNEQFF
TRBV18,15,TRBJ2-5,NA,few,TGTGCCAGCGCCTCGACGGCTAGCTTGATGGGGACCCAGTACTTC,CASASTASLMGTQYF
TRBV5-6,16,TRBJ1-1,TRBD1,NA,TGTGCCAGCAGCCGACGGACAGGATCGGTATTCACTGAAGCTTTCTTT,CASSRRTGSVFTEAFF
TRBV27,16,TRBJ2-6,TRBD1,few,TGTGCCTCGAAGACAGGGGGATTCTCTGGGGCCAACGTCCTGACTTTC,CASKTGGFSGANVLTF
TRBV25-1,13,TRBJ1-6,NA,NA,TGTGCCAGCAGTGATGGGGTTGGTTCACCCCTCCACTTT,CASSDGVGSPLHF
TRBV7-9,13,TRBJ2-1,NA,NA,TGTGCCAGCAGCGTGACGGTTTACAATGAGCAGTTCTTC,CASSVTVYNEQFF
TRBV4-3,21,TRBJ2-1,NA,few,TGCGCCAGCAGCCAAGATCTTCCGGGACTGTACTTCCTTAGCTCCTACAATGAGCAGTTCTTC,CASSQDLPGLYFLSSYNEQFF
TRBV29-1,13,TRBJ1-4,TRBD1,NA,TGCAGCGTGGTGGACAGGGCTCATGAAAAACTGTTTTTT,CSVVDRAHEKLFF
TRBV7-8,12,TRBJ2-7,NA,few,TGTGCCAGCAGCTTAGTATCCTCCGAGCAGTACTTC,CASSLVSSEQYF
TRBV27,15,TRBJ1-2,NA,NA,TGTGCCAGCAGCCCGGAGGTGGCAGCTAACTATGGCTACACCTTC,CASSPEVAANYGYTF
TRBV20-1,17,TRBJ2-3,TRBD2,few,TGCAGTGCTAGTCGGGGCGGTCGGGACTACCCTCCTTCTACGCAGTATTTT,CSASRGGRDYPPSTQYF
TRBV29-1,14,TRBJ2-5,TRBD2,NA,TGCAGCGCTAAGGGACTAGGGTTTCAAGAGACCCAGTACTTC,CSAKGLGFQETQYF
TRBV6-2/TRBV6-3,15,TRBJ1-4,NA,NA,TGTGCCAGCAGTTACTCGAGGGAAGTAGGCGAAAAACTGTTTTTT,CASSYSREVGEKLFF
TRBV10-3,15,TRBJ1-1,TRBD1,NA,TGTGCCATCAGTGAGACAGGGGAGAAAGGGACTGAAGCTTTCTTT,CAISETGEKGTEAFF
TRBV14,15,TRBJ2-5,TRBD2,NA,TGTGCCAGCAGCCAAGTGGCGGGACTACCGGAGACCCAGTACTTC,CASSQVAGLPETQYF
TRBV12-3/TRBV12-4,14,TRBJ2-1,TRBD2,few,TGTGCCAGCAGATTCGGGGCGGGAGCCAATGAGCAGTTCTTC,CASRFGAGANEQFF
TRBV9,18,TRBJ1-3,TRBD1,NA,TGTGCCAGCAGCGTATCTACCGGGACATCAGCCAGGGGGAACACCATATATTTT,CASSVSTGTSARGNTIYF
TRBV7-8,16,TRBJ2-7,NA,NA,TGTGCCAGCAGCGCCCCTATTTCCGGGACCACCTACGAGCAGTACTTC,CASSAPISGTTYEQYF
TRBV29-1,12,TRBJ2-1,TRBD1,NA,TGCAGCGGCAGACAGGGGGCGACTGAGCAGTTCTTC,CSGRQGATEQFF
TRBV2,16,TRBJ2-1,NA,NA,TGTGCCAGCAGTGAACGGCAGCCCGGCAGCTACAATGAGCAGTTCTTC,CASSERQPGSYNEQFF
TRBV20-1,16,TRBJ1-2,NA,NA,TGCAGTGCTAGAGTTGCCTGGTCCAGGCAAAACTATGGCTACACCTTC,CSARVAWSRQNYGYTF